This TCR beta chain derives from a study of beta chain features in type 1 diabetes. The CDR3 runs 14 residues. V was cut by 5 bases and J by 3 bases, with 14 bases left in between. Germline CDR1 reads SGDLS; CDR2 reads YYNGEE. Isolated RNA was reverse transcribed in full, so expressed TCRB transcripts were sequenced. The repertoire was sequenced with immunoSEQ multiplex PCR; TCRdb's copy has only in-frame clones and lacks some. Seen here are 680,000 or so clones, 15% to 18% observed once, and the top ten hold about 0.097%. Sampling consisted of one heparinised blood draw per donor, averaging approximately 120 mL.

The TCR originated in a man aged 18 to 29 in good health. The source material was naive CD4+ T cells from blood. V gene TRBV9 combines with J gene TRBJ1-1, with D maybe TRBD1 (5 bases). The CDR3 sequence: CASRKAGRDTEAFF. The CDR3 coding sequence is TGTGCCAGCAGGAAAGCGGGCAGGGACACTGAAGCTTTCTTT.